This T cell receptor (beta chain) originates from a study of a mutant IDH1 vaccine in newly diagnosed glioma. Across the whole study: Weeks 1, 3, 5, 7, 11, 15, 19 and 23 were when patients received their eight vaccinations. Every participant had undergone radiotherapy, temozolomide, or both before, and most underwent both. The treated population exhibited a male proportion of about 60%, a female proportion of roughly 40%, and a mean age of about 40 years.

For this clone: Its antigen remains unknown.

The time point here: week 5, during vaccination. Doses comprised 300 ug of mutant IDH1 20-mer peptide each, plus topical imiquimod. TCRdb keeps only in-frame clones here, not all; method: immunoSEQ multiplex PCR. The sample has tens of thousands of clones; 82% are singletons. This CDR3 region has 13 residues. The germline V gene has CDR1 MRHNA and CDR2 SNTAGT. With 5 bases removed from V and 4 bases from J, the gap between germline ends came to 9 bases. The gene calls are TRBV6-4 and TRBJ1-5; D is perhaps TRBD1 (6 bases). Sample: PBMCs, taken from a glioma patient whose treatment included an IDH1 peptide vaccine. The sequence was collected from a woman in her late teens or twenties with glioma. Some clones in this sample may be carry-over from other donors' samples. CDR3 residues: CASSPGANQPQHF. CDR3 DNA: TGTGCCAGCAGTCCGGGGGCTAATCAGCCCCAGCATTTT.